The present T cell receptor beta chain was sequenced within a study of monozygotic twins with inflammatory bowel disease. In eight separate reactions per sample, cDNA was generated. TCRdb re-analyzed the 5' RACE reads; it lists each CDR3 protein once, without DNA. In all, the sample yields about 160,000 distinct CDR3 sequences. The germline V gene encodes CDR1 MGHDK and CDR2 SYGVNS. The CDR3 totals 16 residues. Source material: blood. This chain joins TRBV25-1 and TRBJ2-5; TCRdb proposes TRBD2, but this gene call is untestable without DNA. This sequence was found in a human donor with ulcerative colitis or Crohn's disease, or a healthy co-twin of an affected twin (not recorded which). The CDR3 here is CASIELGGGVGETQYF.